The entry that follows covers one TCR beta chain sequence. The data were obtained in a study of T-cell reconstitution after alpha-beta-depleted transplantation in children. CDR1 is SGHRS, CDR2 YFSETQ, per germline. The J segment lost 6 bases and the V segment lost 2 bases, leaving 10 bases of the junction unmatched. CDR3 length: 16 residues. Unique molecular identifiers were used to barcode this TCRbeta library. TCRdb passed the PCR reads through MiXCR, listing each CDR3 protein once. The sample lists almost 600,000 distinct CDR3 sequences; over 25% were seen once. The source material was PBMCs, sampled before TCRalphabeta/CD19-depleted stem cell transplant. The TCR originated in a boy less than two years old with Wiskott-Aldrich syndrome, due to receive a stem cell transplant. The chain has TRBV5-1 and TRBJ2-7; 11 bases are a match to TRBD2. The CDR3 region has the DNA TGCGCCAGCAGCTTCGGACTAGCGGGTCCGGGGGGCGAGCAGTACTTC. Translated: CASSFGLAGPGGEQYF.